This entry lists 14 T cell receptor beta chains sequenced from one sample in a study of blood T cell repertoires in COVID-19. The assay was immunoSEQ multiplex PCR, and TCRdb's table has in-frame clones only and misses some. Of about 330,000 clones in the sample, more than 75% were seen once. Sequenced sample: PBMCs or T cells enriched from blood (not recorded which). Source of these receptors: a woman younger than 45 who had recovered from COVID-19.

The gene calls are TRBV6-4 and TRBJ1-4; weak D call: TRBD1 (5 bases). CDR1 and CDR2 (germline): MRHNA, SNTAGT. V lost 4 bases and J lost 7, with 16 bases in between. This CDR3 comprises 15 residues. The CDR3 reads CASSVSGTRGEKLFF. CDR3 nucleotides: TGTGCCAGCAGTGTATCCGGGACGCGGGGTGAAAAACTGTTTTTT.

The chain combines TRBV5-1 with TRBJ1-1; maybe TRBD1 (5 bases). The CDR3 runs 17 residues. The V gene lost 0 bases and the J gene lost 4 bases, with 19 bases spanning the gap. In germline, CDR1 is SGHRS, CDR2 YFSETQ. The CDR3 DNA reads TGCGCCAGCAGCTTGGCCTATGGGACTAACCGGAGCACTGAAGCTTTCTTT. It encodes CASSLAYGTNRSTEAFF.

The chain carries TRBV10-1 and TRBJ1-1, with D possibly matching TRBD1 (5 bases). V was clipped by 4 bases and J by 1 base, with 16 bases between them. Germline V gene data show CDR1 as WNHNN and CDR2 as SYGVQD (reference sequence). There are 16 residues in the CDR3. CDR3 sequence: CASSGPQRGPNTEAFF. CDR3 nucleotides: TGCGCCAGCAGTGGCCCCCAAAGGGGTCCGAACACTGAAGCTTTCTTT.

The CDR3 nucleotides are TGTGCCTGGAGTCCGGACATGTCCCCGACCCAGCATTTT. Its translation: CAWSPDMSPTQHF. J is TRBJ1-5 and V is TRBV30; a possible D gene is TRBD1 (5 bases). The CDR3 extends over 13 amino acids. Germline CDR1 and CDR2: GTSNPN and SVGIG (reference sequence). Trimming took off 2 bases at V and 11 bases at J, with 16 bases between the two ends.

The chain carries TRBV10-1 and TRBJ1-5, with 7 bases aligning to TRBD1. Germline CDR1 WNHNN, CDR2 SYGVQD (reference sequence). V lost 0 bases, J lost 6 bases, and 8 bases stayed unmatched. This CDR3 comprises 16 residues. DNA of the CDR3: TGCGCCAGCAGTGAGTCGCGGACAGGTTCGATTCAGCCCCAGCATTTT. This gives the protein CASSESRTGSIQPQHF.

In DNA form, the CDR3 reads TGTGCCAGCACCACTAAGGGGGTAAATCAGCCCCAGCATTTT. Translated: CASTTKGVNQPQHF. This sequence joins TRBV28 and TRBJ1-5, with a weak D call TRBD1 (6 bases). CDR3 length: 14 residues. Germline lookup yields CDR1 MDHEN and CDR2 SYDVKM. V lost 7 bases, J lost 4 bases, and 14 bases lay in between.

The V call is TRBV5-1, the J call TRBJ1-1; D unresolved. The CDR3 has 13 residues. CDR1 SGHRS and CDR2 YFSETQ come from the germline V gene. Trimming took 0 bases from V and 5 from J, leaving 8 bases between them. The CDR3 protein is CASSLAPGTEAFF. In DNA, the CDR3 is TGCGCCAGCAGCTTGGCCCCGGGGACTGAAGCTTTCTTT.

V is TRBV13 and J is TRBJ1-1, with D tentatively TRBD1 (5 bases). The CDR3 contains 15 residues. The V gene lost 3 bases and the J gene lost 0 bases, with 11 bases spanning the gap. CDR1 PRHDT and CDR2 FYEKMQ come from the germline V gene (reference sequence). As DNA, the CDR3 is TGTGCCAGCAGCTTTACGGGGGATCTGAACACTGAAGCTTTCTTT. Translating gives CASSFTGDLNTEAFF.

V usage is TRBV7-9 and J usage is TRBJ1-4; D is uncertain. This CDR3 spans 13 amino acids. Trimming shortened V by 5 bases and J by 7 bases, and 11 bases separated the two germline ends. The germline CDR1 and CDR2 sequences are SEHNR and FQNEAQ (reference sequence). CDR3 protein: CASSPGAREKLFF. DNA of the CDR3: TGTGCCAGCAGCCCCGGAGCACGTGAAAAACTGTTTTTT.

The chain combines TRBV6-4 with TRBJ1-2, with D perhaps matching TRBD1 (5 bases). The CDR3 loop spans 12 amino acids. The V end lost 6 bases, the J end lost 5 bases, and 10 bases lay between the germline ends. Germline V gene sequence: CDR1 MRHNA, CDR2 SNTAGT. CDR3 protein: CASSPGGYGYTF. CDR3 nucleotide sequence: TGTGCCAGCAGCCCCGGGGGATATGGCTACACCTTC.

The gene calls are TRBV4-2 and TRBJ1-2; 10 bases are a match to TRBD1. The CDR3 has 14 residues. The V gene end was trimmed by 4 bases and the J gene end by 5 bases; junction bases not matched to a gene: 4. Germline assignment: CDR1 LGHNA and CDR2 YNFKEQ. The CDR3 loop reads CASSRPGQGYGYTF. As DNA, the CDR3 is TGTGCCAGCAGCCGGCCGGGACAGGGGTATGGCTACACCTTC.

The CDR3 region is CASSHREAGELFF. CDR3 nucleotide sequence: TGTGCCAGCAGCCACCGGGAAGCCGGGGAGCTGTTTTTT. This chain joins TRBV6-5 and TRBJ2-2; a possible D gene is TRBD2 (5 bases). There are 13 residues in the CDR3. Trimming took off 6 bases at V and 6 bases at J, with 11 bases between the two ends. Germline CDR1 reads MNHEY; CDR2 reads SVGAGI.

The chain links TRBV27 to TRBJ1-1; 7 nucleotides align to TRBD1. Unmatched junction bases numbered 10, after V lost 7 bases and J lost 5 bases. Germline V gene data show CDR1 as MNHEY and CDR2 as SMNVEV (reference sequence). There are 14 residues in the CDR3. CDR3 residues: CASTQTGYGTEAFF. In nucleotides, the CDR3 is TGTGCCAGCACCCAGACAGGGTATGGAACTGAAGCTTTCTTT.

This sequence joins TRBV2 and TRBJ2-2; 8 nucleotides align to TRBD1. Germline CDR1 is SNHLY and CDR2 is FYNNEI. The CDR3 has 15 residues. Trimming took 4 bases from V and 0 from J; bases not matched to a gene: 1. CDR3 sequence: CASSGTGPNTGELFF. CDR3 DNA: TGTGCCAGCAGTGGGACAGGGCCGAACACCGGGGAGCTGTTTTTT.